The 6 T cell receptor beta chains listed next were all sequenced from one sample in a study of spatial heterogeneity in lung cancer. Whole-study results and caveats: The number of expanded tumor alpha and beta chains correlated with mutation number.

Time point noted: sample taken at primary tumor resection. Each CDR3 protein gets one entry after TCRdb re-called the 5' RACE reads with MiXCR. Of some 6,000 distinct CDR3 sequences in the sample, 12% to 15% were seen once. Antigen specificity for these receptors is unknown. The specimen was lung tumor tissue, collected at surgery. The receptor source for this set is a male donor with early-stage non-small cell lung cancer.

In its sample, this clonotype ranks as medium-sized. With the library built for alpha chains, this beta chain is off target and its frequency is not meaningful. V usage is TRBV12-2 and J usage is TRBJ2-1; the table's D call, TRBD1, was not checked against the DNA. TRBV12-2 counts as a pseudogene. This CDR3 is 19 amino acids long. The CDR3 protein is CASRPPPGTPTNSYNEQFF. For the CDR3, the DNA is TGTGCAAGTCGCCCCCCCCCCGGGACACCAACCAACTCCTACAATGAGCAGTTCTTC.

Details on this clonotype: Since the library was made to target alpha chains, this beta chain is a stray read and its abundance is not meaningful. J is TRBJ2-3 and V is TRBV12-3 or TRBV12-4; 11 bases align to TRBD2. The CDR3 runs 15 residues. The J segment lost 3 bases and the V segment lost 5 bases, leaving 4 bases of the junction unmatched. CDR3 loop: CASSPTSGVTDTQYF. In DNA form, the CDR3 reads TGTGCCAGCAGTCCGACTAGCGGGGTGACAGATACGCAGTATTTT.

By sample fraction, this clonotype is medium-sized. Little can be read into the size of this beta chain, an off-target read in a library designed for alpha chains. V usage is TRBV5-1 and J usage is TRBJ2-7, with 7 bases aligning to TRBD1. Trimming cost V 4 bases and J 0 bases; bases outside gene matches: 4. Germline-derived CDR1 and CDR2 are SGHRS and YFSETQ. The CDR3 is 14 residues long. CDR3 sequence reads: CASSDRASSYEQYF. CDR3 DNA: TGCGCCAGCAGCGACAGGGCGAGCTCCTACGAGCAGTACTTC.

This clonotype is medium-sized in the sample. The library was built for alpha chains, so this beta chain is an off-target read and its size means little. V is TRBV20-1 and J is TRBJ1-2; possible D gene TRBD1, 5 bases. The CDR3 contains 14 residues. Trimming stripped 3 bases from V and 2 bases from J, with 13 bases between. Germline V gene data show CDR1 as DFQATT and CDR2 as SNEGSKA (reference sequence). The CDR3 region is CSASRQGDNYGYTF. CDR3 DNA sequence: TGCAGTGCTAGTCGGCAGGGTGACAACTATGGCTACACCTTC.

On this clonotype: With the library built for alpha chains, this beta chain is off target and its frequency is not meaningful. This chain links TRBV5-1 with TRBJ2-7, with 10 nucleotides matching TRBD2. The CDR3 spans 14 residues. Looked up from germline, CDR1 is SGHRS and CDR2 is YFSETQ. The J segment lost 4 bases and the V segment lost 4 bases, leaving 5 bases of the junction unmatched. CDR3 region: CASSPGLADYEQYF. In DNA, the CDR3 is TGCGCCAGCAGCCCCGGACTAGCGGATTACGAGCAGTACTTC.

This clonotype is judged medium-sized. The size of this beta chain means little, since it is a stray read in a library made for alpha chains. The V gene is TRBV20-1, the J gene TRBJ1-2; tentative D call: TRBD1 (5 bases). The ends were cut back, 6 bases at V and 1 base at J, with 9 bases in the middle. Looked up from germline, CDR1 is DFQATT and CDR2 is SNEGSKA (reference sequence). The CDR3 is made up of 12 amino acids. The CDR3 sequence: CSARQSNYGYTF. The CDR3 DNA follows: TGCAGTGCAAGACAGAGTAACTATGGCTACACCTTC.